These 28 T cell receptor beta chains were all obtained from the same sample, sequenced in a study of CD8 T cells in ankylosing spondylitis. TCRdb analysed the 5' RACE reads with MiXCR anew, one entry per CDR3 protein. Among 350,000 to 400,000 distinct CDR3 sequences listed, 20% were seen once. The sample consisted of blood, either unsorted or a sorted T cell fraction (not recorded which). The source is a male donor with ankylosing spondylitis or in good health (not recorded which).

The CDR3 loop is CASRDRGFFGNTIYF. CDR3 sequence (DNA): TGTGCCAGCAGGGACAGGGGGTTTTTTGGAAACACCATATATTTT. This chain uses TRBV12-3 or TRBV12-4 with TRBJ1-3; 10 nucleotides align to TRBD1. The V segment lost 6 bases and the J segment 3 bases; nucleotides outside the gene matches: 5. The CDR3 runs 15 residues.

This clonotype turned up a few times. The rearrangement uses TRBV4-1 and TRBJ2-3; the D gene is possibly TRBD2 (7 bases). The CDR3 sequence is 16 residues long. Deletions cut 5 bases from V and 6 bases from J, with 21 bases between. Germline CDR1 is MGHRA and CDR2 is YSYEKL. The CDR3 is CASSSPEGGEGDTQYF. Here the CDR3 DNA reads TGCGCCAGCAGCTCCCCCGAGGGGGGGGAGGGTGATACGCAGTATTTT.

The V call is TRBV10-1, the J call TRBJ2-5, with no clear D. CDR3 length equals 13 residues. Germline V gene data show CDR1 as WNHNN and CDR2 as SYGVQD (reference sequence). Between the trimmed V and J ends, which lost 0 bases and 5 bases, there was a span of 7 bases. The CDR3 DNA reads TGCGCCAGCAGTGAGTCGGTTGCTGAGACCCAGTACTTC. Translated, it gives CASSESVAETQYF.

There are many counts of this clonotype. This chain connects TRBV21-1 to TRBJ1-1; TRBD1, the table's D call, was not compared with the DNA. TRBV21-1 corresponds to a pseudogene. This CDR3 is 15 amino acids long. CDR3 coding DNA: TGTGCCAGCAGCACCCCAGGGGCGGTGAACACTGAAGCTTTCTTT. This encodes CASSTPGAVNTEAFF.

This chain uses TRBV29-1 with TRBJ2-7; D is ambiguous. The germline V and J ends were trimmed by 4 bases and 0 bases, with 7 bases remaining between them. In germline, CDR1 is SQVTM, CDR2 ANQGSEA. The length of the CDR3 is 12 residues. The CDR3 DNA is TGCAGCGTTGTTGAGAGCTCCTACGAGCAGTACTTC. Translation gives CSVVESSYEQYF.

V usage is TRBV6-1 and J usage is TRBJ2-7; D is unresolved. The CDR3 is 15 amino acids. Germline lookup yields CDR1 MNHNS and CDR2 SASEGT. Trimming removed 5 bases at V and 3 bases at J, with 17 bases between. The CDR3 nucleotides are TGTGCCAGCAGTCCCACTTTGGGTCCGATCTACGAGCAGTACTTC. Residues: CASSPTLGPIYEQYF.

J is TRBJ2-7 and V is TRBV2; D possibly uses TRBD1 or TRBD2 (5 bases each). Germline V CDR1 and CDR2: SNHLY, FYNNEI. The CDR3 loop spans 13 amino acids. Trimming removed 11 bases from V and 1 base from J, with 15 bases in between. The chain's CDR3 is CAVSGTVSYEQYF. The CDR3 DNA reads TGTGCCGTTTCCGGGACGGTTTCCTACGAGCAGTACTTC.

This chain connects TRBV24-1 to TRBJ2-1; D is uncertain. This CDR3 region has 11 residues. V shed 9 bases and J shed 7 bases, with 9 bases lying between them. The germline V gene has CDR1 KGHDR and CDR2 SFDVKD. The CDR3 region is CATSLGNEQFF. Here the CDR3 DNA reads TGTGCCACCTCTCTGGGGAATGAGCAGTTCTTC.

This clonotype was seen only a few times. CDR3 region: CATSRTGGLTDTQYF. The CDR3 nucleotides are TGTGCCACCAGCAGAACAGGGGGACTGACAGATACGCAGTATTTT. The rearrangement joins TRBV15 to TRBJ2-3; 8 bases match TRBD1. J lost 3 bases, V lost 2 bases, and 4 bases had no gene match. This CDR3 spans 15 amino acids. Germline CDR1 is LNHNV and CDR2 is YYDKDF (reference sequence).

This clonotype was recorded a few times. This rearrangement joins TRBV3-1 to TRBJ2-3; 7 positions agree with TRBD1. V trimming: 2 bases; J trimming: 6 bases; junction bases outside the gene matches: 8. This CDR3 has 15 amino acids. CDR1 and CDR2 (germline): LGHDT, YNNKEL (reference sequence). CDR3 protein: CASSQLGGPVDTQYF. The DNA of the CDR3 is TGTGCCAGCAGCCAACTAGGGGGCCCCGTGGATACGCAGTATTTT.

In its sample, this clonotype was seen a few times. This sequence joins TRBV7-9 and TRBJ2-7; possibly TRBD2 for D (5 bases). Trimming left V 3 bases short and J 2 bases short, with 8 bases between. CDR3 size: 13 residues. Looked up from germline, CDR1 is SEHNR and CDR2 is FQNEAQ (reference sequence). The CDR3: CASSLERAYEQYF. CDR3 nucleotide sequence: TGTGCCAGCAGCTTGGAGAGGGCCTACGAGCAGTACTTC.

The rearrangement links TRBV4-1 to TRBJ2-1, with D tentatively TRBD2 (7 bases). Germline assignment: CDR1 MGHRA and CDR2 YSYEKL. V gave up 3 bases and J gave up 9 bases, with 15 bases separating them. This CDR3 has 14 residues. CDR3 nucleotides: TGCGCCAGCAGCCACGGAGGGGGGGGCAGTGAGCAGTTCTTC. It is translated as CASSHGGGGSEQFF.

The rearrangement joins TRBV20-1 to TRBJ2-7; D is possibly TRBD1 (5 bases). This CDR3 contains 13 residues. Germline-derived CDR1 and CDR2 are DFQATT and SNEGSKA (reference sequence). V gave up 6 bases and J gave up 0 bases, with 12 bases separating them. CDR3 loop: CSARKTASYEQYF. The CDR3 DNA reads TGCAGTGCCCGTAAGACAGCCTCCTACGAGCAGTACTTC.

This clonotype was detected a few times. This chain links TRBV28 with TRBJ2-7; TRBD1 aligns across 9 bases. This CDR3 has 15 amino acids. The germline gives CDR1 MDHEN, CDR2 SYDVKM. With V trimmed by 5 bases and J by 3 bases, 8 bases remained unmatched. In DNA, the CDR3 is TGTGCCAGCAGTACGGGACAGGGCTTCCGCTACGAGCAGTACTTC. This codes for CASSTGQGFRYEQYF.

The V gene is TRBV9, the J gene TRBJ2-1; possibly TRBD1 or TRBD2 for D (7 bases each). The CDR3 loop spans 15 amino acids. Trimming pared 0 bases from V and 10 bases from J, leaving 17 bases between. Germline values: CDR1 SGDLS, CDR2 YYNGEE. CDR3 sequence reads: CASSVGGGQPMEQFF. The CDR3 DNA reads TGTGCCAGCAGCGTAGGGGGGGGACAGCCTATGGAGCAGTTCTTC.

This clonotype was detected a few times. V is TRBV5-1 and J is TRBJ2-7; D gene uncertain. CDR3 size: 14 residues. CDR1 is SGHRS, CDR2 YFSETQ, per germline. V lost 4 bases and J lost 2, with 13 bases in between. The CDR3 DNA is TGCGCCAGCAGCCTCCCTGAATACACCTACGAGCAGTACTTC. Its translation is CASSLPEYTYEQYF.

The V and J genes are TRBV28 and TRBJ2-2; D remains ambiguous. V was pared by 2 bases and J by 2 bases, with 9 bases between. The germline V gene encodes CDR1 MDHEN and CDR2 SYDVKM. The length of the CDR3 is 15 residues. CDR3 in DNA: TGTGCCAGCAGTTTACTCCCCGAAAACACCGGGGAGCTGTTTTTT. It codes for CASSLLPENTGELFF.

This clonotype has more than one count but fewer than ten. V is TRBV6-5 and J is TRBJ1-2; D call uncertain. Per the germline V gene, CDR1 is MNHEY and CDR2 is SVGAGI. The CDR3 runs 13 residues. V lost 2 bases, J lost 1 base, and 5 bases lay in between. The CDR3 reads CASSYEGNYGYTF. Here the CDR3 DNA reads TGTGCCAGCAGTTACGAGGGTAACTATGGCTACACCTTC.

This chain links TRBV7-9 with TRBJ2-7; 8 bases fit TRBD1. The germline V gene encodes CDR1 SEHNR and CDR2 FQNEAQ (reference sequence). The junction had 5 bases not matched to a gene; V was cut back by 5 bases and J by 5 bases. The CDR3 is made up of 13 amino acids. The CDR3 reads CASSAWTGNEQYF. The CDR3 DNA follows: TGTGCCAGCAGCGCCTGGACAGGGAACGAGCAGTACTTC.

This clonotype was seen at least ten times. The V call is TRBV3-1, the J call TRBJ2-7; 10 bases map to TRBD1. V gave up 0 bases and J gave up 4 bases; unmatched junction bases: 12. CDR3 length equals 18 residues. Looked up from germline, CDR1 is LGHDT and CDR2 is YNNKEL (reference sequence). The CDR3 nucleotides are TGTGCCAGCAGCCAAGATCTTGGAGGAGGACAGGGGGAGTACGAGCAGTACTTC. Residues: CASSQDLGGGQGEYEQYF.

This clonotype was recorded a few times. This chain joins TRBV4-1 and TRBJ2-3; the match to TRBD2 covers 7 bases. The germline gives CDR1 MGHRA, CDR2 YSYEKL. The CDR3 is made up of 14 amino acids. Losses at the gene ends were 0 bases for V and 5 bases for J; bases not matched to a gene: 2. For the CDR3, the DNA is TGCGCCAGCAGCCAAGATGGGGGGGTAGATACGCAGTATTTT. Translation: CASSQDGGVDTQYF.

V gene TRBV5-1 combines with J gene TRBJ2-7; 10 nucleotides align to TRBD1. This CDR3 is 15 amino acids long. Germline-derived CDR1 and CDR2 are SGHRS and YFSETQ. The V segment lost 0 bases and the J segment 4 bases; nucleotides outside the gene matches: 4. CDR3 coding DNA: TGCGCCAGCAGCTTGGTGACAGGGGGCGCGTACGAGCAGTACTTC. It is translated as CASSLVTGGAYEQYF.

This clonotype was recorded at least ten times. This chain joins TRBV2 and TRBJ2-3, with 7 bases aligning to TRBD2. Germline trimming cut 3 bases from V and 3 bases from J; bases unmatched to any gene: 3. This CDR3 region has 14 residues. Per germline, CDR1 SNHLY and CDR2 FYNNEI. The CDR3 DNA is TGTGCCAGCAGTGAGGGGCGGGGGACAGATACGCAGTATTTT. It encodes CASSEGRGTDTQYF.

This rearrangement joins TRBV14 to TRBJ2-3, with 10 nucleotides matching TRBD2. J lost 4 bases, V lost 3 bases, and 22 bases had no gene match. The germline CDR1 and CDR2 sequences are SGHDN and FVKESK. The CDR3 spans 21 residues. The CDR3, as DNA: TGTGCCAGCAGCCAGCCCGCCGCTAAGCAGCGGGGGGGACCAAGGGCAGATACGCAGTATTTT. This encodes CASSQPAAKQRGGPRADTQYF.

CDR3 sequence (DNA): TGTGCCAGCAGCCCTAGACAGGGGTACGCCCCAGATACGCAGTATTTT. Its translation is CASSPRQGYAPDTQYF. The rearrangement links TRBV7-9 to TRBJ2-3; 8 positions agree with TRBD1. From germline, CDR1 is SEHNR and CDR2 FQNEAQ (reference sequence). The CDR3 is 16 amino acids. Trimming cost V 5 bases and J 4 bases; bases outside gene matches: 11.

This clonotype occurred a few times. DNA for the CDR3: TGTGCCAGCAGCTTAGGCGGGGGGCCTGACACAGATACGCAGTATTTT. Translating gives CASSLGGGPDTDTQYF. V usage is TRBV7-9 and J usage is TRBJ2-3, with 8 bases lining up with TRBD2. The CDR3 has 16 residues. The ends lost 1 base at V and 2 bases at J; junction bases unmatched: 5. The germline V gene has CDR1 SEHNR and CDR2 FQNEAQ (reference sequence).

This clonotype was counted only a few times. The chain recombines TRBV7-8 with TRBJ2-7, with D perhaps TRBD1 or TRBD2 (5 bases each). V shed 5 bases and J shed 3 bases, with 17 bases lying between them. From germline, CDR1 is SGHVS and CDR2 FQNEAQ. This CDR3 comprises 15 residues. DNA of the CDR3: TGTGCCAGCAGCATAGGGCCCGGGACCCACTACGAGCAGTACTTC. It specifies CASSIGPGTHYEQYF.

CDR3 DNA: TGTGCCAGCATGCGGGGTCTCTCCTACGAGCAGTACTTC. This sequence encodes CASMRGLSYEQYF. The genes are TRBV28 and TRBJ2-7, with TRBD2 as a possible D gene (6 bases). The germline V and J ends were trimmed by 7 bases and 0 bases, with 10 bases remaining between them. This CDR3 is built from 13 residues. Germline lookup yields CDR1 MDHEN and CDR2 SYDVKM.